The next 15 T cell receptor beta chains were all read from a single sample in a study of blood T cell repertoires in COVID-19. TCRdb keeps only in-frame clones here, not all; method: immunoSEQ multiplex PCR. The sample gives approximately 61,000 clones, around four fifths of which show up once; about 5.3% is in the top ten. The sample consisted of peripheral blood. These receptors all stem from an older man with acute or convalescent COVID-19.

This chain joins TRBV12-3 or TRBV12-4 and TRBJ2-3, with D uncertain. The V and J ends lost 7 bases and 6 bases respectively, with 11 bases between them. CDR3 length: 12 amino acids. CDR3 DNA: TGTGCCAGCACTCGTACTTGGGATACGCAGTATTTT. It codes for CASTRTWDTQYF.

V is TRBV5-1 and J is TRBJ2-5, with 10 bases matching TRBD1. The CDR3 contains 16 residues. Per germline, CDR1 SGHRS and CDR2 YFSETQ. V trimming: 5 bases; J trimming: 4 bases; junction bases outside the gene matches: 11. The CDR3 loop reads CASRTGQGFYGETQYF. Written as DNA, the CDR3 is TGCGCCAGCAGAACGGGACAGGGGTTTTACGGAGAGACCCAGTACTTC.

This clone was counted a single time. The chain carries TRBV24-1 and TRBJ2-1; possibly TRBD2 for D (7 bases). The V end was cut by 6 bases, the J end by 5 bases, with 16 bases between. This CDR3 comprises 15 residues. Germline CDR1 and CDR2: KGHDR and SFDVKD. CDR3 sequence (DNA): TGTGCCACCAGTTTTGGGGGGGGGCCCCACAATGAGCAGTTCTTC. Encoded protein: CATSFGGGPHNEQFF.

The chain has TRBV5-4 and TRBJ1-4; 8 nucleotides line up with TRBD1. This CDR3 region has 15 residues. The ends lost 4 bases at V and 6 bases at J; junction bases unmatched: 8. CDR1 is SGHNT, CDR2 YYREEE, per germline (reference sequence). CDR3 nucleotide sequence: TGTGCCAGCAGCCGGGCAGGGGGCGTGGATGAAAAACTGTTTTTT. This codes for CASSRAGGVDEKLFF.

This chain uses TRBV3-1 (or the pseudogene TRBV3-2) with TRBJ1-1; a possible D gene is TRBD1 (6 bases). Per the germline V gene, CDR1 is LGHDT and CDR2 is YNNKEL (reference sequence). The V and J ends lost 0 bases and 4 bases respectively, with 12 bases between them. The CDR3 contains 15 residues. Here the CDR3 reads CASSQDGGPATEAFF. The CDR3 nucleotides read TGTGCCAGCAGCCAAGACGGGGGGCCGGCCACTGAAGCTTTCTTT.

This rearrangement joins TRBV5-4 to TRBJ2-5; D is ambiguous. The CDR3 has 15 amino acids. Germline lookup yields CDR1 SGHNT and CDR2 YYREEE (reference sequence). V lost 6 bases, J lost 4 bases, and 19 bases lay in between. DNA of the CDR3: TGTGCCAGCAACGACCCCGGCAGGTCAGGAGAGACCCAGTACTTC. This translates into CASNDPGRSGETQYF. Full variable domain (rest looked up from reference TRBV5-4 and TRBJ2-5): ETGVTQSPTHLIKTRGQQVTLRCSSQSGHNTVSWYQQALGQGPQFIFQYYREEENGRGNFPPRFSGLQFPNYSSELNVNALELDDSALYLCASNDPGRSGETQYFGPGTRLLVL.

The chain recombines TRBV3-1 (or the pseudogene TRBV3-2) with TRBJ2-1; TRBD1 is a possible D gene (5 bases). Germline CDR1 and CDR2: LGHDT and YNNKEL (reference sequence). This CDR3 is 12 amino acids long. The V end lost 3 bases, the J end lost 13 bases, and 13 bases lay between the germline ends. CDR3 sequence reads: CASSQSRQTQFF. The DNA of the CDR3 is TGTGCCAGCAGCCAGTCCCGACAGACCCAGTTCTTC.

CDR3: CASSPGQRRLSSYNEQFF. The CDR3 DNA is TGTGCCAGTAGCCCCGGACAGCGACGCCTAAGCTCCTACAATGAGCAGTTCTTC. The chain couples TRBV19 to TRBJ2-1, with a weak D call TRBD1 (6 bases). Trimming shortened V by 6 bases and J by 0 bases, and 21 bases separated the two germline ends. CDR1 LNHDA and CDR2 SQIVND come from the germline V gene (reference sequence). The CDR3 consists of 18 residues.

The J gene is TRBJ1-4, the V gene TRBV9; D is perhaps TRBD1 (5 bases). This CDR3 spans 13 amino acids. V was clipped by 0 bases and J by 8 bases, with 8 bases between them. Germline values: CDR1 SGDLS, CDR2 YYNGEE. As DNA, the CDR3 is TGTGCCAGCAGCGTAGCGGCAGGGGAAAAACTGTTTTTT. It codes for CASSVAAGEKLFF.

This clone was detected only a few times. The chain couples TRBV5-1 to TRBJ2-5; TRBD1 agrees at 10 bases. V lost 0 bases, J lost 4 bases, and 9 bases stayed unmatched. The CDR3 extends over 17 amino acids. Germline V gene data show CDR1 as SGHRS and CDR2 as YFSETQ. As DNA, the CDR3 is TGCGCCAGCAGCTTGGGACAGGGGGCTGTATTTTTAGAGACCCAGTACTTC. Amino acid sequence: CASSLGQGAVFLETQYF.

The CDR3 spells CASSLYTGGDGYNSPLHF. The CDR3 DNA is TGTGCCAGCTCACTATATACGGGGGGGGACGGATACAATTCACCCCTCCACTTT. The rearrangement joins TRBV18 to TRBJ1-6; a weak D match, TRBD1 (5 bases). The CDR3 contains 18 residues. Between the trimmed V and J ends, which lost 4 bases and 7 bases, there was a span of 23 bases. Germline-derived CDR1 and CDR2 are KGHSH and LQKENI.

The V gene is TRBV6-5, the J gene TRBJ2-1; D might be TRBD2 (6 bases). Germline V gene lookup returns CDR1 MNHEY and CDR2 SVGAGI. The CDR3 length is 13 residues. The V and J ends lost 7 bases and 9 bases respectively, with 16 bases between them. DNA of the CDR3: TGTGCCAGCATTCAATGGGGGGTCGGTGAGCAGTTCTTC. Residues: CASIQWGVGEQFF.

The rearrangement uses TRBV5-4 and TRBJ2-1, with D perhaps matching TRBD2 (5 bases). The V gene lost 0 bases and the J gene lost 7 bases, with 8 bases spanning the gap. This CDR3 spans 13 amino acids. Germline values: CDR1 SGHNT, CDR2 YYREEE (reference sequence). The CDR3, as DNA: TGTGCCAGCAGCTTGGTGGAGCGGAATGAGCAGTTCTTC. Amino acid sequence: CASSLVERNEQFF.

The table lists this clone with a count of one. The chain links TRBV29-1 to TRBJ1-1; 9 nucleotides line up with TRBD1. The V segment lost 4 bases and the J segment 3 bases; nucleotides outside the gene matches: 6. The CDR3 length is 14 residues. Germline V gives CDR1 SQVTM, CDR2 ANQGSEA. The CDR3 loop reads CSVAQGASDTEAFF. The CDR3 DNA reads as TGCAGCGTTGCACAGGGGGCGTCCGACACTGAAGCTTTCTTT.

This clone occurred a few times. The V and J genes are TRBV5-1 and TRBJ2-3; 16 nucleotides align to TRBD2. Germline loops: CDR1 SGHRS, CDR2 YFSETQ. CDR3 length equals 17 residues. Trimming at V came to 4 bases and at J to 0 bases, leaving 2 bases not matched to a gene. The CDR3 protein is CASSVGLAGGSTDTQYF. CDR3 nucleotide sequence: TGCGCCAGCAGCGTGGGACTAGCGGGGGGGAGCACAGATACGCAGTATTTT.